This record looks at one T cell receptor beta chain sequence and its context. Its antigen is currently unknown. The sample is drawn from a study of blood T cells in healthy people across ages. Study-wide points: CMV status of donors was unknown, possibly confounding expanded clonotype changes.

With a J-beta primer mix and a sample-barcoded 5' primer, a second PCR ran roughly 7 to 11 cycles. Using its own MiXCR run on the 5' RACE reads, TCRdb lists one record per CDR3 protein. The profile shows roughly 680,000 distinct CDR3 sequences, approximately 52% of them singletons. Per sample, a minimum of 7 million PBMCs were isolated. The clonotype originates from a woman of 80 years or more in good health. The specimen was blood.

The CDR3 spells CASSQLTGASTEAFF. The CDR3 DNA sequence: TGCGCCAGCAGCCAACTCACAGGGGCGAGCACTGAAGCTTTCTTT. The V and J genes are TRBV4-1 and TRBJ1-1, with 7 bases that match TRBD1. Germline-derived CDR1 and CDR2 are MGHRA and YSYEKL. This CDR3 contains 15 residues. V dropped 2 bases and J dropped 4; count of bases not matched to a gene: 7.